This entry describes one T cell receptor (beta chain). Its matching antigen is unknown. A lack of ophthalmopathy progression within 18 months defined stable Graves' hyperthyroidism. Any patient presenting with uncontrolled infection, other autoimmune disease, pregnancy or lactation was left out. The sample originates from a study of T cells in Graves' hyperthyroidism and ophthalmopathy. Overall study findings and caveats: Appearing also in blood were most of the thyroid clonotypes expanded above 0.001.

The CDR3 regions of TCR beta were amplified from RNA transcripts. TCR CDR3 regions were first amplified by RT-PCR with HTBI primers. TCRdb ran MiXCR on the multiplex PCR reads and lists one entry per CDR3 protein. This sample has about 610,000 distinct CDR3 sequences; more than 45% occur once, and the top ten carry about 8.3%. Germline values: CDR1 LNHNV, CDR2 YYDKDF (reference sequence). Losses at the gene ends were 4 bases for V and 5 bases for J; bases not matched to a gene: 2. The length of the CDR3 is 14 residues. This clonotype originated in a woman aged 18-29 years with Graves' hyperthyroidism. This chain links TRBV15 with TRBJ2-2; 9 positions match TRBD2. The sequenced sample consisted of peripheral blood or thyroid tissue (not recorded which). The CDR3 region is CATSTAGGTGELFF. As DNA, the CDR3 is TGTGCCACCAGCACAGCGGGAGGTACCGGGGAGCTGTTTTTT.